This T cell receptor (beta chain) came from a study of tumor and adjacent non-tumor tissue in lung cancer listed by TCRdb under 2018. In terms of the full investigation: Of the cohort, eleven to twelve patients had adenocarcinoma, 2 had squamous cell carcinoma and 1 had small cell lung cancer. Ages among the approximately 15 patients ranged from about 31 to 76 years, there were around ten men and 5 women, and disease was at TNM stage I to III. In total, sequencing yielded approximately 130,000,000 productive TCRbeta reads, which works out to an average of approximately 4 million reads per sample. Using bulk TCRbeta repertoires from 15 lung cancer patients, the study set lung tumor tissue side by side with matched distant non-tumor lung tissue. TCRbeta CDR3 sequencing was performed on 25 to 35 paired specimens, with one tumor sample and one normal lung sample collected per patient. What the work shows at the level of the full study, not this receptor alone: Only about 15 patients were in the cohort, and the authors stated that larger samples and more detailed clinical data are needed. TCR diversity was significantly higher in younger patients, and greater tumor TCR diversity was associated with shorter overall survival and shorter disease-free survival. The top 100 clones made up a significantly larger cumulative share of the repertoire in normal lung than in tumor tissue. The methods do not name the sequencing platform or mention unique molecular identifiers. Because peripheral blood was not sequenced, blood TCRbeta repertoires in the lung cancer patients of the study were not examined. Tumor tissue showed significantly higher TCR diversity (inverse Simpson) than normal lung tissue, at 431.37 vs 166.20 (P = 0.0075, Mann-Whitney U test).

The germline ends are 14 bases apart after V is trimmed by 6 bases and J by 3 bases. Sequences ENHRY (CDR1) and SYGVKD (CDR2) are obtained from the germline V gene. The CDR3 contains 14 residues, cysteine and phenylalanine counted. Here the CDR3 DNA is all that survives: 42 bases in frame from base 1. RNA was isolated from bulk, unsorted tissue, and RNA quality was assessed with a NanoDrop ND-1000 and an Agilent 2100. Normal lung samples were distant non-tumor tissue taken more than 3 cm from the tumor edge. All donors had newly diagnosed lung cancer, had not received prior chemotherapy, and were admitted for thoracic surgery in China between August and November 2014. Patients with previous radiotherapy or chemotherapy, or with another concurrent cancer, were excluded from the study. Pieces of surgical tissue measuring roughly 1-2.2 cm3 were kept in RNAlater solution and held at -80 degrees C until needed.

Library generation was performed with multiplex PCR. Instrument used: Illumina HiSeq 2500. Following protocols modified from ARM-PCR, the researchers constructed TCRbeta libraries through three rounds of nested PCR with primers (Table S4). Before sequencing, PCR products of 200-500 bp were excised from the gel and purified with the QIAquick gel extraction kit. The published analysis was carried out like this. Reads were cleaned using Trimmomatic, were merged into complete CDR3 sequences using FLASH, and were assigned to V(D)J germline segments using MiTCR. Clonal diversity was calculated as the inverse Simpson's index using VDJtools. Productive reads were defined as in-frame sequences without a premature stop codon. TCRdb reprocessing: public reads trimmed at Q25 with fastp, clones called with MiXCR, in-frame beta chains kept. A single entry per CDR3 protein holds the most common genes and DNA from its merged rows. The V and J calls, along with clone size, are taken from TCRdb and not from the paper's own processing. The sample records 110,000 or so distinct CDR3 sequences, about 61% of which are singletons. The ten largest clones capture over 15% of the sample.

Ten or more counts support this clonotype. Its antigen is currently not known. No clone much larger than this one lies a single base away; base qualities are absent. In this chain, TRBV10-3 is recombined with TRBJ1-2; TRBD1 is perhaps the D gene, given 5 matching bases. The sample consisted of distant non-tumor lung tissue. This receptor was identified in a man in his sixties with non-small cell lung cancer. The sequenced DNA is TGTGCCATCAGGGCCGGGACGGATCACTATGGCTACACCTTC. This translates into CAIRAGTDHYGYTF.